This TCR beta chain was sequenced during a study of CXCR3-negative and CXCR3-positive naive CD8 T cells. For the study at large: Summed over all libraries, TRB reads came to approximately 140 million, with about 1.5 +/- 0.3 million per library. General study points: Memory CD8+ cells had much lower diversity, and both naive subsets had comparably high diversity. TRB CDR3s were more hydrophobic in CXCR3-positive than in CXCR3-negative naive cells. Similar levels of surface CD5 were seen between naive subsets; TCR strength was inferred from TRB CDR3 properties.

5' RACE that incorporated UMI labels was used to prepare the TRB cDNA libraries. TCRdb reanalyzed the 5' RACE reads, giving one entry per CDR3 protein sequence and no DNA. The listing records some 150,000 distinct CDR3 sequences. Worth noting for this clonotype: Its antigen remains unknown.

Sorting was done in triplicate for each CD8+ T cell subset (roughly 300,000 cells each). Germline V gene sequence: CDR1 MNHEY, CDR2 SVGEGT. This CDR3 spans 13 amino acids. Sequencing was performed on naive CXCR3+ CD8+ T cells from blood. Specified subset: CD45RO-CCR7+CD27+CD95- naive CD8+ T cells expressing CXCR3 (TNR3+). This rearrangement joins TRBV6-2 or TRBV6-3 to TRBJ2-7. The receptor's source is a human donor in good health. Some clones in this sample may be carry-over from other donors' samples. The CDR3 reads CASSYSRSYEQYF.